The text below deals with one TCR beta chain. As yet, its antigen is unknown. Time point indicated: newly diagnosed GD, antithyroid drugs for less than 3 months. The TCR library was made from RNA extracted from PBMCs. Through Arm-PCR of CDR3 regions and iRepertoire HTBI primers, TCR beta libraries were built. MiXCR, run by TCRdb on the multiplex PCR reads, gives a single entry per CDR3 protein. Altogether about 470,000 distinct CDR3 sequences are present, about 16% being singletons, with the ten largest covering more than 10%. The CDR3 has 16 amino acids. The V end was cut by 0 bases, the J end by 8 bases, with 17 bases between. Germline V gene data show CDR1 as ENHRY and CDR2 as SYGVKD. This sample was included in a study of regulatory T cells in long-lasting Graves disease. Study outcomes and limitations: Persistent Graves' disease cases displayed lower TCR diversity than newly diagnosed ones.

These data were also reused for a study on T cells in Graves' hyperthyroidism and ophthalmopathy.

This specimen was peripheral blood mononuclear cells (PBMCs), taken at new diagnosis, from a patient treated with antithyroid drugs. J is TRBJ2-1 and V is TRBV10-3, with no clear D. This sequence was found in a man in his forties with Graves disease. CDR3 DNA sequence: TGTGCCATCAGTGAGTCGAGCAGGTCGCGGTATTATGAGCAGTTCTTC. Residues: CAISESSRSRYYEQFF.